The 26 T cell receptor beta chains below were found in one sample sequenced in a study of cytomegalovirus exposure and HLA in healthy donors. Primers for the PCR totalled 60 Vbeta and 13 Jbeta. Data came from immunoSEQ multiplex PCR; TCRdb stores just in-frame clones and leaves some out. Across tens of thousands of clones, the top ten clones capture about 4.5% of the sample. What was sequenced was PBMCs. Receptors were obtained from a woman between 40 and 55 years old in good health and CMV-seropositive.

The rearrangement uses TRBV14 and TRBJ1-1; D is possibly TRBD1 (5 bases). V lost 2 bases, J lost 5 bases, and 9 bases lay in between. This CDR3 is built from 13 residues. Germline CDR1 and CDR2: SGHDN and FVKESK. The CDR3, as DNA: TGTGCCAGCAGCCAACTGGGGGGAACTGAAGCTTTCTTT. This sequence encodes CASSQLGGTEAFF.

V usage is TRBV11-1 and J usage is TRBJ1-1; 12 bases map to TRBD1. The CDR3 has 15 amino acids. V lost 5 bases to trimming and J lost 11 bases; unmatched junction nucleotides: 12. CDR1 is SGHAT and CDR2 is FQDESV in the germline V gene (reference sequence). The CDR3 here is CASSIRDRGLQKAFF. As DNA, the CDR3 is TGTGCCAGCAGCATCCGGGACAGGGGGCTTCAGAAGGCTTTCTTT.

This chain uses TRBV25-1 with TRBJ1-2, with TRBD1 identical over 8 bases. Per germline, CDR1 MGHDK and CDR2 SYGVNS. Losses at the gene ends were 4 bases for V and 8 bases for J; bases not matched to a gene: 12. The CDR3 contains 15 residues. The CDR3 region has the DNA TGTGCCAGCAGTGTGGGGTCAGGGGGCTCTTACGGCTACACCTTC. It encodes CASSVGSGGSYGYTF.

V gene TRBV21-1 combines with J gene TRBJ2-7; the DNA was not compared with TRBD2, the D call given in the table. TRBV21-1 is marked as a pseudogene. This CDR3 region has 19 residues. The CDR3: CASSKIARINRRERGWQYF. In DNA, the CDR3 is TGTGCCAGCAGCAAAATCGCTAGGATTAATAGGCGGGAGAGGGGGTGGCAGTACTTC.

The chain joins TRBV6-6 to TRBJ1-2; 7 bases fit TRBD1. Losses at the gene ends were 6 bases for V and 4 bases for J; bases not matched to a gene: 11. The CDR3 contains 15 residues. Per the germline V gene, CDR1 is MNHNY and CDR2 is SVGAGI (reference sequence). CDR3 DNA sequence: TGTGCCAGCAGAAAACAGGGGTTGGCGACCTATGGCTACACCTTC. Its protein is CASRKQGLATYGYTF.

The chain joins TRBV13 to TRBJ1-1, with D possibly TRBD1 on 6 matching bases. V was cut by 6 bases and J by 0 bases, with 17 bases left in between. CDR1 is PRHDT, CDR2 FYEKMQ, per germline (reference sequence). The CDR3 consists of 16 residues. The CDR3 DNA is TGTGCCAGCAGACGCCGACAGGACACTATGAACACTGAAGCTTTCTTT. Translation: CASRRRQDTMNTEAFF.

CDR3 DNA: TGCGCCAGCAGCTACACAGGAGTCGCGGAAGATACGCAGTATTTT. It specifies CASSYTGVAEDTQYF. The chain uses TRBV5-1 and TRBJ2-3, with D possibly being TRBD1 (5 bases). Trimming removed 3 bases from V and 5 bases from J, with 16 bases in between. In germline, CDR1 is SGHRS, CDR2 YFSETQ. CDR3 length: 15 amino acids.

The J gene is TRBJ2-7, the V gene TRBV5-1; unclear D gene. The germline V gene has CDR1 SGHRS and CDR2 YFSETQ. The CDR3 consists of 16 residues. Trimming removed 4 bases from V and 0 bases from J, with 17 bases in between. CDR3 in DNA: TGCGCCAGCAGCCGAAGAGACATTTTTAGCTCCTACGAGCAGTACTTC. This gives the protein CASSRRDIFSSYEQYF.

The V gene is TRBV2, the J gene TRBJ1-1, with D unresolved. CDR3 size: 14 residues. Germline values: CDR1 SNHLY, CDR2 FYNNEI. The DNA for the CDR3 is TGTGCTACAGCATCCCCCCCCATGAACACTGAAGCTTTCTTT. Protein product: CATASPPMNTEAFF.

The chain employs TRBV5-1 and TRBJ1-2, with 9 bases that match TRBD1. Looked up from germline, CDR1 is SGHRS and CDR2 is YFSETQ. CDR3 length equals 14 residues. J gave up 6 bases and V 5 bases, and 8 bases lay outside the gene matches. In DNA, the CDR3 is TGCGCCAGCAGTCACCGACAGGGGGGGGATGGCTACACCTTC. It specifies CASSHRQGGDGYTF.

The rearrangement joins TRBV27 to TRBJ2-7, with 11 bases that match TRBD2. J lost 2 bases, V lost 0 bases, and 6 bases had no gene match. The germline CDR1 and CDR2 sequences are MNHEY and SMNVEV (reference sequence). The CDR3 is made up of 17 amino acids. The CDR3 is CASSLSSPLAGAYEQYF. CDR3 coding DNA: TGTGCCAGCAGTTTATCCTCCCCACTAGCGGGAGCCTACGAGCAGTACTTC.

The gene calls are TRBV6-6 and TRBJ2-7; 9 bases are a match to TRBD1. The trim removed 4 bases at V and 5 bases at J, leaving 6 bases unmatched. The CDR3 is 14 residues long. Germline V lookup: CDR1 MNHNY, CDR2 SVGAGI (reference sequence). CDR3 region: CASSLPGQGHEQYF. CDR3 in DNA: TGTGCCAGCAGTTTGCCGGGACAGGGACACGAGCAGTACTTC.

Here the CDR3 reads CASSSTGGNQPQHF. CDR3 nucleotides: TGTGCCAGTAGTTCAACAGGTGGCAATCAGCCCCAGCATTTT. The rearrangement uses TRBV19 and TRBJ1-5; D perhaps matches TRBD1 (5 bases). Per germline, CDR1 LNHDA and CDR2 SQIVND (reference sequence). The CDR3 runs 14 residues. V lost 5 bases and J lost 2, with 10 bases in between.

The chain is built from TRBV19 and TRBJ2-3, with D unclear. Trimming took 3 bases from V and 2 from J, leaving 15 bases between them. CDR1 LNHDA and CDR2 SQIVND come from the germline V gene (reference sequence). The length of the CDR3 is 16 residues. The chain's CDR3 is CASSIGQAISTDTQYF. In DNA form, the CDR3 reads TGTGCCAGTAGTATTGGCCAGGCTATTTCCACAGATACGCAGTATTTT.

J is TRBJ2-1 and V is TRBV14; possibly TRBD2 for D (6 bases). The CDR3 has 14 residues. Germline CDR1 reads SGHDN; CDR2 reads FVKESK. The V end lost 4 bases, the J end lost 10 bases, and 17 bases lay between the germline ends. Here the CDR3 reads CASSPGTSLKEQFF. The CDR3 DNA sequence: TGTGCCAGCAGCCCCGGGACTTCTCTTAAGGAGCAGTTCTTC.

The rearrangement joins TRBV28 to TRBJ2-2; 7 bases fit TRBD2. V was clipped by 2 bases and J by 5 bases; unmatched bases: 8. Germline CDR1 is MDHEN and CDR2 is SYDVKM. This CDR3 has 16 amino acids. The CDR3 spells CASSLVGGSGTGELFF. The CDR3 DNA reads TGTGCCAGCAGTTTAGTCGGCGGGAGTGGGACCGGGGAGCTGTTTTTT.

V gene TRBV29-1 combines with J gene TRBJ2-5; D unclear. The CDR3 sequence is 13 residues long. Germline values: CDR1 SQVTM, CDR2 ANQGSEA. V was trimmed by 4 bases and J by 2 bases, leaving 11 bases between them. CDR3 region: CSVAPGGQETQYF. For the CDR3, the DNA is TGCAGCGTTGCCCCCGGCGGACAAGAGACCCAGTACTTC.

The rearrangement links TRBV6-1 to TRBJ1-5; D remains ambiguous. V lost 6 bases and J 3 bases, leaving 9 bases between the germline ends. The germline V gene encodes CDR1 MNHNS and CDR2 SASEGT. CDR3 length: 13 residues. The CDR3 DNA sequence: TGTGCCAGCAGCAGACTTCTCAATCAGCCCCAGCATTTT. Translated, it gives CASSRLLNQPQHF.

The chain uses TRBV7-9 and TRBJ1-1; D not resolved. V gave up 3 bases and J gave up 4 bases, with 12 bases separating them. The germline V gene encodes CDR1 SEHNR and CDR2 FQNEAQ (reference sequence). CDR3 size: 14 residues. This chain's CDR3 is CASSLEHSGTEAFF. DNA of the CDR3: TGTGCCAGCAGCTTGGAACACAGCGGCACTGAAGCTTTCTTT. Full variable domain (missing parts from reference TRBV7-9 and TRBJ1-1): DTGVSQNPRHKITKRGQNVTFRCDPISEHNRLYWYRQTLGQGPEFLTYFQNEAQLEKSRLLSDRFSAERPKGSFSTLEIQRTEQGDSAMYLCASSLEHSGTEAFFGQGTRLTVV.

V usage is TRBV18 and J usage is TRBJ1-4; D possibly corresponds to TRBD1 (6 bases). With 3 bases removed from V and 5 bases from J, the gap between germline ends came to 10 bases. The germline V gene has CDR1 KGHSH and CDR2 LQKENI. The length of the CDR3 is 14 residues. The CDR3: CASSPSQGNEKLFF. CDR3 bases: TGTGCCAGCTCACCCTCCCAGGGGAATGAAAAACTGTTTTTT. The whole variable domain, filled in from reference TRBV18 and TRBJ1-4, reads NAGVMQNPRHLVRRRGQEARLRCSPMKGHSHVYWYRQLPEEGLKFMVYLQKENIIDESGMPKERFSAEFPKEGPSILRIQQVVRGDSAAYFCASSPSQGNEKLFFGSGTQLSVL.

CDR3 loop: CASGTGGNYGYTF. In nucleotides, the CDR3 is TGTGCCAGCGGGACAGGGGGGAACTATGGCTACACCTTC. The chain is built from TRBV5-4 and TRBJ1-2; 11 bases fit TRBD1. The ends lost 7 bases at V and 2 bases at J; junction bases unmatched: 1. The CDR3 totals 13 residues. Germline loops: CDR1 SGHNT, CDR2 YYREEE (reference sequence).

V gene TRBV7-9 combines with J gene TRBJ1-5, with TRBD1 identical over 10 bases. Trimming at V came to 4 bases and at J to 5 bases, leaving 5 bases not matched to a gene. CDR1 and CDR2 from the germline V gene are SEHNR and FQNEAQ (reference sequence). This CDR3 contains 15 residues. CDR3 sequence: CASSSGQGIHQPQHF. DNA of the CDR3: TGTGCCAGCAGCTCGGGACAGGGGATCCATCAGCCCCAGCATTTT.

This chain links TRBV4-3 with TRBJ2-7, with D possibly being TRBD1 (6 bases). Germline V gene sequence: CDR1 LGHNA, CDR2 YSLEER. Trimming pared 4 bases from V and 2 bases from J, leaving 18 bases between. The CDR3 is 16 amino acids. The CDR3, as DNA: TGCGCCAGCAGCCTCCAACACACAGGGAGCCCCTACGAGCAGTACTTC. This translates into CASSLQHTGSPYEQYF.

This rearrangement joins TRBV29-1 to TRBJ2-7, with TRBD1 identical over 8 bases. The germline CDR1 and CDR2 sequences are SQVTM and ANQGSEA. J lost 1 base, V lost 7 bases, and 9 bases had no gene match. The CDR3 has 14 amino acids. This CDR3 reads CSGMGQDKSYEQYF. In nucleotides, the CDR3 is TGCAGCGGGATGGGACAGGATAAATCCTACGAGCAGTACTTC.

V and J are TRBV18 and TRBJ2-3; the match to TRBD2 covers 8 bases. The CDR3 is made up of 16 amino acids. From germline, CDR1 is KGHSH and CDR2 LQKENI. Unmatched junction bases numbered 11, after V lost 3 bases and J lost 6 bases. DNA for the CDR3: TGTGCCAGCTCACCGTCCCTGGGGACTAGTTACGATACGCAGTATTTT. This gives the protein CASSPSLGTSYDTQYF.

This chain connects TRBV19 to TRBJ1-5; D call uncertain. The germline V gene encodes CDR1 LNHDA and CDR2 SQIVND (reference sequence). This CDR3 has 13 residues. Trimming removed 1 base at V and 2 bases at J, with 3 bases between. The chain's CDR3 is CASSIGGNQPQHF. The CDR3 bases are TGTGCCAGTAGTATAGGAGGCAATCAGCCCCAGCATTTT.